Given below is one TCR beta chain in context. Method: immunoSEQ multiplex PCR; TCRdb's copy keeps in-frame clones and lacks some. Of 55,000 or so clones listed, roughly 86% were seen once; the top ten hold more than 3%. This specimen comes from a study of blood T cell repertoires in COVID-19. The CDR3 runs 14 residues. The junction had 5 bases not matched to a gene; V was cut back by 3 bases and J by 4 bases. Germline V gives CDR1 LNHDA, CDR2 SQIVND (reference sequence). The Seattle patients joined while their infection was active and were tracked longitudinally afterward. The V and J genes are TRBV19 and TRBJ2-5; 7 bases line up with TRBD1. The specimen sequenced was peripheral blood. This clonotype originated in a middle-aged man with COVID-19, enrolled during active disease. The CDR3 here is CASSMTGQRETQYF. CDR3 DNA: TGTGCCAGTAGTATGACAGGGCAACGAGAGACCCAGTACTTC.